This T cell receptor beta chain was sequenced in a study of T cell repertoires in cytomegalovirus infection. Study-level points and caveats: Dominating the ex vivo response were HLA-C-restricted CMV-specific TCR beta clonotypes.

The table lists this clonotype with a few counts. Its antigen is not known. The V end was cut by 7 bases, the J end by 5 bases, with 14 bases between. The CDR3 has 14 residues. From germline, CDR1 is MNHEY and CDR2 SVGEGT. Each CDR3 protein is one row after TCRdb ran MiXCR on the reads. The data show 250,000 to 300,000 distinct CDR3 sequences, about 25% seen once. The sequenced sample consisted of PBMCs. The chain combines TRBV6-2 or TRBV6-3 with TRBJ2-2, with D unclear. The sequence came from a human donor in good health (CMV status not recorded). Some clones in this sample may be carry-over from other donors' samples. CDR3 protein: CASTAPGRTGELFF. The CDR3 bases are TGTGCCAGCACGGCCCCCGGAAGGACCGGGGAGCTGTTTTTT.